These T cell receptor beta chains were read from a single sample in a study of beta chain features in type 1 diabetes. Clones were read by immunoSEQ multiplex PCR, and TCRdb kept only the in-frame ones, dropping some. The repertoire holds about 410,000 clones, with roughly 13% as singletons. Sequencing was performed on naive CD4+ T cells from blood. These receptor sequences come from a man aged 30-40 years in good health. The CDR3 runs from the conserved cysteine through the conserved F or W. A D gene is named only where the DNA matches it firmly. Clone size is not always given. Where it is, it says once, few, many or a class for expanded clones.

>TRBV19|TRBJ1-5|.|.
CASSSTVWGGNQPQHF
TGTGCCAGTAGTTCGACAGTGTGGGGGGGCAATCAGCCCCAGCATTTT
>TRBV4-1|TRBJ2-1|few|TRBD1
CASRSPGQGERKFF
TGCGCCAGTCGAAGCCCGGGACAGGGGGAGAGGAAGTTCTTC
>TRBV30|TRBJ2-1|.|.
CAWSGGAGPYNEQFF
TGTGCCTGGAGTGGGGGGGCAGGGCCCTACAATGAGCAGTTCTTC
>TRBV13|TRBJ1-1|.|TRBD1
CASSFRGRTEAFF
TGTGCCAGCAGCTTCAGGGGGCGCACTGAAGCTTTCTTT
>TRBV5-1|TRBJ2-2|few|TRBD1
CASSHGTGGVGELFF
TGCGCCAGCAGCCACGGGACAGGGGGCGTCGGGGAGCTGTTTTTT
>TRBV2|TRBJ2-1|.|.
CASSEDTYNEQFF
TGTGCCAGCAGTGAAGACACTTACAATGAGCAGTTCTTC
>TRBV18|TRBJ1-1|.|.
CASTIQDTNTEAFF
TGTGCCAGCACTATACAAGACACGAACACTGAAGCTTTCTTT
>TRBV11-2|TRBJ2-5|few|.
CASSNLRGRETQYF
TGTGCCAGCAGTAATCTCAGGGGCAGAGAGACCCAGTACTTC
>TRBV4-3|TRBJ2-6|few|.
CASSHGALSGANVLTF
TGCGCCAGCAGCCACGGGGCTCTCTCTGGGGCCAACGTCCTGACTTTC
>TRBV30|TRBJ2-4|few|TRBD2
CAWSFSAGVVSAKNIQYF
TGTGCCTGGAGTTTTTCTGCGGGAGTCGTCTCGGCCAAAAACATTCAGTACTTC
>TRBV11-2|TRBJ1-6|.|.
CASSLSASPLHF
TGTGCCAGCAGCTTATCAGCTTCACCCCTCCACTTT
>TRBV30|TRBJ1-5|many|.
CAWSGGGNQPQHF
TGTGCCTGGAGTGGGGGGGGCAATCAGCCCCAGCATTTT
>TRBV7-2|TRBJ2-4|.|.
CASSPQSGTSDVQYF
TGTGCCAGCAGCCCCCAATCCGGGACCAGCGACGTTCAGTACTTC
>TRBV2|TRBJ2-5|.|TRBD2
CASTLAGGKQETQYF
TGTGCCAGCACACTAGCGGGAGGGAAACAAGAGACCCAGTACTTC
>TRBV15|TRBJ1-2|few|TRBD1
CATSRIGGDYGYTF
TGTGCCACCAGCAGAATAGGGGGCGACTATGGCTACACCTTC
>TRBV25-1|TRBJ2-2|few|.
CASNHFTGELFF
TGTGCCAGCAACCACTTCACCGGGGAGCTGTTTTTT
>TRBV15|TRBJ2-1|.|.
CATSRATSYNEQFF
TGTGCCACCAGCAGAGCCACCTCCTACAATGAGCAGTTCTTC
>TRBV9|TRBJ2-3|.|TRBD2
CASSTQSGGTDTQYF
TGTGCCAGCAGCACCCAGAGCGGGGGCACAGATACGCAGTATTTT
>TRBV7-3|TRBJ2-1|.|TRBD2
CASSLLAGRYNEQFF
TGTGCCAGCAGCTTGCTAGCGGGCCGCTACAATGAGCAGTTCTTC
>TRBV7-2|TRBJ2-3|.|.
CASSLTAPVGTDTQYF
TGTGCCAGCAGCTTAACAGCTCCCGTTGGCACAGATACGCAGTATTTT
>TRBV5-1|TRBJ2-1|.|TRBD2
CASSSLAGGLVEQFF
TGCGCCAGCAGCTCCCTAGCGGGGGGGCTGGTTGAGCAGTTCTTC
>TRBV25-1|TRBJ1-5|.|TRBD1
CASRLGQDIRVNQPQHF
TGTGCCAGCAGGCTGGGACAGGACATTCGGGTCAATCAGCCCCAGCATTTT
>TRBV7-2|TRBJ2-1|few|.
CASSPGNFREQFF
TGTGCCAGCAGCCCGGGAAACTTCCGTGAGCAGTTCTTC
>TRBV29-1|TRBJ2-4|.|.
CSVEVGGAGIQYF
TGCAGCGTTGAAGTTGGGGGGGCTGGCATTCAGTACTTC
>TRBV2|TRBJ2-3|.|TRBD2
CASLMTSFKGYTQYF
TGTGCCAGCCTCATGACTAGCTTCAAGGGTTATACGCAGTATTTT
>TRBV7-9|TRBJ2-3|few|.
CASSLPSTDTQYF
TGTGCCAGCAGCTTACCCAGCACAGATACGCAGTATTTT
>TRBV27|TRBJ2-1|few|TRBD2
CASSQGQAGFYEQFF
TGTGCCAGCAGTCAGGGCCAAGCGGGGTTCTATGAGCAGTTCTTC
>TRBV29-1|TRBJ2-3|.|.
CSARGLQEPATDTQYF
TGCAGCGCCCGAGGCCTCCAGGAGCCAGCCACAGATACGCAGTATTTT
>TRBV6-6|TRBJ1-4|.|.
CATAQGKEKLFF
TGTGCCACGGCCCAGGGAAAGGAAAAACTGTTTTTT
>TRBV4-3|TRBJ1-4|few|.
CASSQDLGRVSLNEKLFF
TGCGCCAGCAGCCAAGATCTGGGCAGGGTTTCTCTTAATGAAAAACTGTTTTTT
>TRBV6-1|TRBJ2-5|.|TRBD1
CASSAGQGRQETQYF
TGTGCCAGCAGTGCGGGACAGGGGAGACAAGAGACCCAGTACTTC
>TRBV4-3|TRBJ2-2|few|.
CASSPTSGLRTGELFF
TGCGCCAGCAGCCCTACTTCAGGGCTCCGGACCGGGGAGCTGTTTTTT
>TRBV7-7|TRBJ2-2|.|TRBD2
CASSSRGRASTGELFF
TGTGCTAGCAGCTCCCGCGGGAGGGCGAGCACCGGGGAGCTGTTTTTT
>TRBV14|TRBJ1-2|few|.
CASSQELGGDGYGYTF
TGTGCCAGCAGCCAAGAGTTAGGAGGGGATGGCTATGGCTACACCTTC
>TRBV9|TRBJ2-7|.|TRBD1
CASSKQLLTPGTGSYEQYF
TGTGCCAGCAGCAAACAACTTTTGACCCCGGGGACAGGCTCCTACGAGCAGTACTTC
>TRBV7-9|TRBJ1-4|few|.
CASSPSGGTGEKLFF
TGTGCCAGCAGCCCGTCGGGGGGAACGGGTGAAAAACTGTTTTTT
>TRBV7-9|TRBJ2-1|few|.
CASSLRSYNEQFF
TGTGCCAGCAGCTTACGGTCCTACAATGAGCAGTTCTTC
>TRBV5-4|TRBJ1-6|.|.
CASSLVRDNSPLHF
TGTGCCAGCAGCTTGGTCAGGGATAATTCACCCCTCCACTTT
>TRBV14|TRBJ1-6|few|.
CASSQGSGRLNSPLHF
TGTGCCAGCAGCCAAGGTTCGGGACGATTGAATTCACCCCTCCACTTT
>TRBV29-1|TRBJ2-5|.|TRBD2
CSVGSGTRWTETQYF
TGCAGCGTTGGGTCCGGGACTAGATGGACAGAGACCCAGTACTTC
>TRBV12-5|TRBJ2-3|.|.
CASGLVQDTQYF
TGTGCTAGTGGTTTGGTGCAGGATACGCAGTATTTT